The clone carrying this T cell receptor (beta chain) turned up a few times. Its matching antigen is unknown. This record belongs to a study of T cells in Graves' hyperthyroidism and ophthalmopathy. Study-wide results and limits: Ophthalmopathy was distinguished from stable hyperthyroidism by 13 V-J signatures. In the blood, most expanded thyroid clonotypes above 0.001 appeared as well.

What was amplified from RNA transcripts were TCR beta CDR3 regions. The HTBI primer set drove a first-round RT-PCR of the TCR CDR3. One entry per CDR3 protein, called by TCRdb with MiXCR from the multiplex PCR reads. The repertoire holds hundreds of thousands of distinct CDR3 sequences, roughly 15% seen once, with about 9.4% in the top ten. This CDR3 has 15 amino acids. Germline assignment: CDR1 SGHTA and CDR2 FQGNSA. The V and J ends lost 1 base and 6 bases, in that order; junction bases with no gene match: 8. Exclusion of a patient resulted from uncontrolled infection, other autoimmune disease, pregnancy or lactation.

The rearrangement joins TRBV7-2 to TRBJ1-1, with 7 bases that match TRBD1. The sequence derives from a woman younger than 35 with Graves' hyperthyroidism. The sequencing sample was made of blood. Written as DNA, the CDR3 is TGTGCCAGCAGCTTAGTCGCAGGGGGTACCCCTGAAGCTTTCTTT. Its translation is CASSLVAGGTPEAFF.